This is a list of T cell receptor beta chains from one sample in a study of T cell repertoires in cytomegalovirus infection. Using its own MiXCR run on the reads, TCRdb lists one record per CDR3 protein. The sample contains approximately 76,000 distinct CDR3 sequences, roughly 3.5% of which appear only once. The specimen sequenced was PBMCs. The receptors come from a human donor in good health (CMV status not recorded). Some clones in this sample may be carry-over from other donors' samples. Each CDR3 is given with its conserved first and last residue. Each record gives: V gene, D gene, clone size, J gene, CDR3 protein, CDR3 DNA. D genes are given only for firm matches. Where a row states a size, it is once, few, many or the class of an expanded clone; other rows omit it.

TRBV7-2,.,many,TRBJ2-7,CASSFLDITYEQYF,TGTGCCAGCAGCTTCTTGGACATCACCTACGAGCAGTACTTC
TRBV7-3,.,many,TRBJ2-3,CASSPRTHADTQYF,TGTGCCAGCAGCCCGCGGACACACGCGGATACGCAGTATTTT
TRBV3-1,.,many,TRBJ2-7,CASSPTGTEQYF,TGTGCCAGCAGCCCCACGGGGACCGAGCAGTACTTC
TRBV15,.,few,TRBJ2-7,CATSRAQPPKEQYF,TGTGCCACCAGCAGAGCACAGCCACCCAAAGAGCAGTACTTC
TRBV18,TRBD1,many,TRBJ1-1,CASSPTMTGGGTEAFF,TGTGCCAGCTCACCGACCATGACAGGGGGCGGAACTGAAGCTTTCTTT
TRBV6-1,TRBD1,many,TRBJ2-7,CASSGTGTGGNEQYF,TGTGCCAGCAGTGGGACCGGGACAGGGGGCAACGAGCAGTACTTC
TRBV20-1,.,many,TRBJ1-6,CSANPEYNSPLHF,TGCAGTGCTAACCCCGAGTATAATTCACCCCTCCACTTT
TRBV7-8,TRBD1,many,TRBJ2-1,CASSFRQGGHNEQFF,TGTGCCAGCAGCTTCAGACAGGGGGGACACAATGAGCAGTTCTTC
TRBV2,.,many,TRBJ2-6,CASSELAARTESGANVLTF,TGTGCCAGCAGTGAATTGGCAGCCCGCACCGAATCTGGGGCCAACGTCCTGACTTTC
TRBV6-5,.,many,TRBJ1-1,CASSYSFRVTEAFF,TGTGCCAGCAGTTACTCGTTCCGGGTCACTGAAGCTTTCTTT
TRBV7-2,.,many,TRBJ2-4,CASRVTGSPNIQYF,TGTGCCAGCAGGGTAACAGGGAGCCCAAACATTCAGTACTTC
TRBV20-1,TRBD1,many,TRBJ1-4,CSAREPNRGPTNEKLFF,TGCAGTGCTAGAGAACCCAACAGGGGACCAACTAATGAAAAACTGTTTTTT
TRBV6-2/TRBV6-3,.,many,TRBJ2-1,CASSPKYNNEQFF,TGTGCCAGTTCCCCAAAATATAACAATGAGCAGTTCTTC
TRBV6-5,.,many,TRBJ1-1,CASSPSGEQNTEAFF,TGTGCCAGCAGCCCTAGTGGCGAGCAGAACACTGAAGCTTTCTTT
TRBV7-2,.,many,TRBJ2-1,CASSLIFRTDNEQFF,TGTGCCAGCAGCTTAATTTTCCGAACCGACAATGAGCAGTTCTTC
TRBV7-3,.,many,TRBJ2-1,CASSPNFAHNNEQFF,TGTGCCAGCAGCCCAAACTTTGCCCACAACAATGAGCAGTTCTTC
TRBV7-2,.,many,TRBJ1-2,CASILSTGLSSSGYTF,TGTGCCAGCATACTCTCGACAGGACTAAGTTCGTCGGGGTACACCTTC
TRBV7-2,.,many,TRBJ2-4,CASSLGQLDIQYF,TGTGCCAGCAGCCTGGGACAACTTGACATTCAGTACTTC
TRBV6-1,.,many,TRBJ1-5,CASSEAEGQGNQPQHF,TGTGCCAGCAGTGAAGCGGAGGGGCAGGGCAATCAGCCCCAGCATTTT
TRBV7-9,.,many,TRBJ2-1,CASSLREPAYNEQFF,TGTGCCAGCAGCTTAAGGGAGCCCGCCTACAATGAGCAGTTCTTC
TRBV28,.,many,TRBJ1-2,CASSSVGYGYTF,TGTGCCAGCAGTTCCGTGGGCTATGGCTACACCTTC
TRBV5-6,.,many,TRBJ1-6,CASSVGQTAVYSPLHF,TGTGCCAGCAGCGTCGGACAAACGGCCGTTTATTCACCCCTCCACTTT
TRBV20-1,.,many,TRBJ1-2,CSASDKFNYGYTF,TGCAGTGCGTCGGATAAGTTTAACTATGGCTACACCTTC
TRBV7-2,TRBD2,.,TRBJ2-1,CASSLYAWTSHEQFF,TGTGCCAGCAGCCTATATGCTTGGACTAGCCATGAGCAGTTCTTC
TRBV7-2,.,many,TRBJ1-1,CASSTQRNTEAFF,TGTGCCAGCAGCACCCAGAGGAACACTGAAGCTTTCTTT
TRBV27,TRBD1,many,TRBJ1-1,CASSLVTGDTEAFF,TGTGCCAGCAGTTTAGTTACAGGGGACACTGAAGCTTTCTTT
TRBV28,.,.,TRBJ1-2,CASRPGTKHGYTF,TGTGCCAGCAGACCCGGGACAAAGCATGGCTACACCTTC
TRBV6-6,.,many,TRBJ2-7,CASSYDPQGTYEQYF,TGTGCCAGCAGTTACGATCCGCAGGGAACCTACGAGCAGTACTTC